One and the same sample provided the 2 T cell receptor beta chains below, sequenced in a study of blood T cell repertoires in COVID-19. Some clones are missing from TCRdb's copy, which holds only in-frame ones; the method was immunoSEQ multiplex PCR. Of approximately 120,000 clones listed, more than 65% were seen once; the top ten hold approximately 25%. Sample: peripheral blood. The origin of the receptors is a human donor in a cohort sampled during active COVID-19.

The V gene is TRBV6-5, the J gene TRBJ1-2; no reliable D call. In germline, CDR1 is MNHEY, CDR2 SVGAGI. This CDR3 is built from 14 residues. V dropped 6 bases and J dropped 8 bases, with 19 bases sitting between them. The CDR3 nucleotides read TGTGCCAGCAGCACCACGAGGAGGATGGGGGGCTACACCTTC. Encoded protein: CASSTTRRMGGYTF.

V is TRBV19 and J is TRBJ2-2; 10 bases fit TRBD2. CDR1 and CDR2 from the germline V gene are LNHDA and SQIVND (reference sequence). Trimming cost V 7 bases and J 6 bases; bases outside gene matches: 8. The CDR3 extends over 15 amino acids. In nucleotides, the CDR3 is TGTGCCAGTACGACTAGCGGGCCCCGGTCCGGGGAGCTGTTTTTT. Translating gives CASTTSGPRSGELFF. Complete variable domain (other parts from reference TRBV19 and TRBJ2-2): DGGITQSPKYLFRKEGQNVTLSCEQNLNHDAMYWYRQDPGQGLRLIYYSQIVNDFQKGDIAEGYSVSREKKESFPLTVTSAQKNPTAFYLCASTTSGPRSGELFFGEGSRLTVL.